The rows below give T cell receptor beta chains drawn from one sample of a study of a mutant IDH1 vaccine in newly diagnosed glioma. Here immunoSEQ multiplex PCR was the method, and the copy in TCRdb shows in-frame clones only, minus some. The sample contains roughly 120,000 clones, around 80% of which appear only once. Their antigens are not known. Sample: PBMCs, taken from a glioma patient whose treatment included an IDH1 peptide vaccine. The receptors stem from a man between 35 and 55 years old with glioma. CDR3s include the opening cysteine and the closing phenylalanine or tryptophan. The D gene is left open where the match is weak. Where a row states a size, it is once, few, many or the class of an expanded clone; other rows omit it.

>17|once|TRBD2|TRBV12-5|TRBJ2-7
TGTGCTAGTGGTCAAGGACTAGCGGGGGCCCTTTTCTTGGAGCAGTACTTC
CASGQGLAGALFLEQYF
>15|.|TRBD1|TRBV7-3|TRBJ2-7
TGTGCCAGCAGCTTAATCAAAGGGGGCTTATACGAGCAGTACTTC
CASSLIKGGLYEQYF
>15|.|.|TRBV4-3|TRBJ1-2
TGCGCCAGCAGCCAAGATTATAGGGATAACTATGGCTACACCTTC
CASSQDYRDNYGYTF
>14|.|.|TRBV25-1|TRBJ1-2
TGTGCCAGCAGTCGCCCGGGGATAAACTATGGCTACACCTTC
CASSRPGINYGYTF
>13|many|.|TRBV6-6|TRBJ1-3
TGTGCCAGCACCCAGGGGATTGGAAACACCATATATTTT
CASTQGIGNTIYF
>14|.|.|TRBV5-5|TRBJ1-2
TGTGCCAGCAGCTTGAAAAGGTTACTCTATGGCTACACCTTC
CASSLKRLLYGYTF
>15|.|.|TRBV6-6|TRBJ1-5
TGTGCCAGCACCCTTGGGGGTAGGGGCAATCAGCCCCAGCATTTT
CASTLGGRGNQPQHF
>16|.|TRBD2|TRBV7-3|TRBJ2-1
TGTGCCAGCAGCTTAAAGGCGCCTAGCGGGAGGAATGAGCAGTTCTTC
CASSLKAPSGRNEQFF
>14|.|.|TRBV9|TRBJ2-1
TGTGCCAGCAGCGTAGTGGCCAGTGGGAATGAGCAGTTCTTC
CASSVVASGNEQFF
>15|.|TRBD1|TRBV27|TRBJ1-5
TGTGCCAGCACCCGGACAGGGGGTGGCAATCAGCCCCAGCATTTT
CASTRTGGGNQPQHF
>13|.|.|TRBV10-3|TRBJ2-3
TGTGCCATCACGAGGGGAGACACAGATACGCAGTATTTT
CAITRGDTDTQYF
>15|.|.|TRBV2|TRBJ1-6
TGTGCCAGCAGTGGAGGGGGGAGAAATAATTCACCCCTCCACTTT
CASSGGGRNNSPLHF
>14|.|TRBD1|TRBV6-6|TRBJ2-3
TGTGCCAGCAGTCCGACAGGGGGCGCAGATACGCAGTATTTT
CASSPTGGADTQYF
>16|.|.|TRBV7-2|TRBJ2-1
TGTGCCAGCAGCCCGGCCGGGACCCAACAACACGGTGAGCAGTTCTTC
CASSPAGTQQHGEQFF
>13|.|TRBD2|TRBV7-2|TRBJ2-3
TGTGCCAGCCGACTAGCGACCACAGATACGCAGTATTTT
CASRLATTDTQYF
>15|.|TRBD2|TRBV19|TRBJ2-6
TGTGCCAGTCGGACTAGCGGCTCTGGGGCCAACGTCCTGACTTTC
CASRTSGSGANVLTF
>15|many|TRBD1|TRBV19|TRBJ1-2
TGTGCCAGTAGTCCTGACAGGGCTGCCTACTATGGCTACACCTTC
CASSPDRAAYYGYTF
>12|.|.|TRBV7-3|TRBJ2-3
TGTGCCAGCAGCTCTAGCACAGATACGCAGTATTTT
CASSSSTDTQYF
>14|once|.|TRBV19|TRBJ2-2
TGTGCCAGTAGACTTTTTTTTTCCACCGGGGAGCTGTTTTTT
CASRLFFSTGELFF
>16|once|TRBD1|TRBV7-2|TRBJ2-1
TGTGCCAGCAGCCGTGACAGCTCCGCAGGGGGCAATGAGCAGTTCTTC
CASSRDSSAGGNEQFF
>17|once|.|TRBV7-6|TRBJ2-4
TGTGCCAGCAGCTTAGCGAATGGGCCCGGTGGCAAAAACATTCAGTACTTC
CASSLANGPGGKNIQYF
>16|.|.|TRBV27|TRBJ1-2
TGTGCCAGCAGTTTGATGGGGGGCACTACTAACTATGGCTACACCTTC
CASSLMGGTTNYGYTF